The 24 T cell receptor beta chains presented below share a single source sample, sequenced in a study of T-cell reconstitution after alpha-beta-depleted transplantation in children. For TCRbeta, the library was prepared with unique molecular identifiers. One entry per CDR3 protein, called by TCRdb with MiXCR from the PCR reads. The table includes 450,000 to 600,000 distinct CDR3 sequences, 10% to 15% detected once. The sequencing here drew on PBMCs, mostly from graft donor cells, taken 360 days after TCRalphabeta/CD19-depleted stem cell transplant. These receptors originate from a male patient aged 10-17 years who had a stem cell transplant for acute myeloid leukemia, so the T cells may come from the graft donor.

This clonotype turned up a few times. This sequence joins TRBV7-2 and TRBJ2-3, with TRBD2 matching over 7 bases. V was clipped by 1 base and J by 4 bases; unmatched bases: 8. This CDR3 contains 16 residues. Germline-derived CDR1 and CDR2 are SGHTA and FQGNSA. CDR3 bases: TGTGCCAGCAGCTTAGTATTCCCCCTAGCGGCAGATACGCAGTATTTT. It codes for CASSLVFPLAADTQYF.

This clonotype was counted between two and nine times. V is TRBV18 and J is TRBJ2-7; D is uncertain. Trimming cost V 3 bases and J 6 bases, with 9 bases left between them. Germline V gene lookup returns CDR1 KGHSH and CDR2 LQKENI. The length of the CDR3 is 12 residues. The CDR3 coding sequence is TGTGCCAGCTCACCGTCGAGCTTCGAGCAGTACTTC. Translation: CASSPSSFEQYF.

The chain joins TRBV7-8 to TRBJ2-5; D tentatively fits TRBD1 or TRBD2 (5 bases each). The V and J ends lost 5 bases and 2 bases respectively, with 12 bases between them. The CDR3 has 14 residues. CDR1 and CDR2 from the germline V gene are SGHVS and FQNEAQ. CDR3 coding DNA: TGTGCCAGCAGCCAGGGACGGAGACAAGAGACCCAGTACTTC. It translates to CASSQGRRQETQYF.

The gene calls are TRBV12-3 or TRBV12-4 and TRBJ2-7; TRBD1 matches at 9 bases. The CDR3 contains 14 residues. V shed 5 bases, J shed 5 bases, and the junction held 7 bases outside the gene matches. Here the CDR3 DNA reads TGTGCCAGCAGTCGAGCCGGGACAGGGAACGAGCAGTACTTC. Translation gives CASSRAGTGNEQYF.

This clonotype appeared a few times. The genes are TRBV2 and TRBJ2-5; the match to TRBD1 covers 7 bases. CDR1 is SNHLY and CDR2 is FYNNEI in the germline V gene. The ends lost 6 bases at V and 5 bases at J; junction bases unmatched: 12. The length of the CDR3 is 15 residues. The CDR3 protein is CASSPFRDSEETQYF. The CDR3 bases are TGTGCCAGCAGCCCCTTTAGGGACAGCGAGGAGACCCAGTACTTC. Full variable domain (outside the CDR3, taken from reference TRBV2 and TRBJ2-5): EPEVTQTPSHQVTQMGQEVILRCVPISNHLYFYWYRQILGQKVEFLVSFYNNEISEKSEIFDDQFSVERPDGSNFTLKIRSTKLEDSAMYFCASSPFRDSEETQYFGPGTRLLVL.

Note on this clonotype: Since a much larger clone is just one base distant, this may be a read error. The CDR3 end shows no conserved phenylalanine or tryptophan, and so a read error is likely. The V and J genes are TRBV12-3 or TRBV12-4 and TRBJ2-7, with TRBD2 matching over 9 bases. V lost 3 bases, J lost 7 bases, and 4 bases stayed unmatched. This CDR3 spans 13 amino acids. The CDR3 DNA sequence: TGTGCCAGCAGTTTTTCGGCGGGAGGGGAGCAGTACTAC. This codes for CASSFSAGGEQYY.

This clonotype turned up a few times. The chain has TRBV27 and TRBJ2-1; 8 bases map to TRBD2. CDR1 and CDR2 (germline): MNHEY, SMNVEV (reference sequence). This CDR3 has 15 residues. The trim removed 1 base at V and 9 bases at J, leaving 8 bases unmatched. In DNA, the CDR3 is TGTGCCAGCAGTTTATTGGGGACTAGTGGTAGTGAGCAGTTCTTC. It yields the protein CASSLLGTSGSEQFF.

There are many counts of this clonotype. The chain has TRBV20-1 and TRBJ2-5; TRBD1 or TRBD2 may be the D gene (5 bases each). CDR1 and CDR2 from the germline V gene are DFQATT and SNEGSKA (reference sequence). This CDR3 spans 12 amino acids. Here the CDR3 reads CSRGGLQETQYF. DNA for the CDR3: TGCTCTAGGGGCGGGCTCCAAGAGACCCAGTACTTC.

The chain has TRBV4-3 and TRBJ2-5; D gene uncertain. The CDR3 is 14 amino acids. In germline, CDR1 is LGHNA, CDR2 YSLEER. Trimming removed 1 base from V and 1 base from J, with 7 bases in between. The CDR3 DNA sequence: TGCGCCAGCAGCCAAGGTATCAGCCAAGAGACCCAGTACTTC. It translates to CASSQGISQETQYF.

The chain carries TRBV9 and TRBJ2-7; D is possibly TRBD1 or TRBD2 (6 bases each). The germline gives CDR1 SGDLS, CDR2 YYNGEE. V lost 4 bases to trimming and J lost 4 bases, with 18 bases between them. This CDR3 has 15 residues. The DNA of the CDR3 is TGTGCCAGCAGCTCCGCCCCACGGGGGCAGTACGAGCAGTACTTC. Its translation: CASSSAPRGQYEQYF.

The chain has TRBV7-9 and TRBJ2-7, with D possibly matching TRBD2 (7 bases). The CDR3 length is 13 residues. Trimming cost V 5 bases and J 6 bases, with 14 bases left between them. Germline V gives CDR1 SEHNR, CDR2 FQNEAQ (reference sequence). CDR3 sequence reads: CASSLDGGLEQYF. The CDR3 region has the DNA TGTGCCAGCAGCCTCGACGGGGGGCTCGAGCAGTACTTC.

Ten or more counts support this clonotype. The rearrangement joins TRBV29-1 to TRBJ2-7; D may be TRBD1 (5 bases). The V end was cut by 2 bases, the J end by 6 bases, with 17 bases between. The CDR3 has 14 residues. Germline CDR1 reads SQVTM; CDR2 reads ANQGSEA. CDR3 loop: CSVEKGREYGEQYF. CDR3 coding DNA: TGCAGCGTTGAAAAAGGCAGGGAATACGGCGAGCAGTACTTC.

The J gene is TRBJ2-7, the V gene TRBV5-1; D call uncertain. The length of the CDR3 is 15 residues. Germline CDR1 SGHRS, CDR2 YFSETQ. V lost 2 bases to trimming and J lost 0 bases, with 12 bases between them. CDR3 in amino acids: CASSFGATHSYEQYF. Here the CDR3 DNA reads TGCGCCAGCAGCTTTGGAGCGACTCACTCCTACGAGCAGTACTTC.

This clonotype has just a few counts. The chain couples TRBV18 to TRBJ2-7; 7 positions agree with TRBD1. Germline CDR1 and CDR2: KGHSH and LQKENI. V lost 5 bases to trimming and J lost 0 bases; unmatched junction nucleotides: 7. The CDR3 extends over 15 amino acids. The CDR3 nucleotides are TGTGCCAGCTCATCGGAAGGGGGCCTCTCCTACGAGCAGTACTTC. Translated, it gives CASSSEGGLSYEQYF.

The rearrangement links TRBV12-3 or TRBV12-4 to TRBJ2-7; 7 nucleotides match TRBD2. This CDR3 contains 13 residues. The V gene end was trimmed by 7 bases and the J gene end by 3 bases; junction bases not matched to a gene: 6. In DNA, the CDR3 is TGTGCCAGCACCCCAGCGGGAAGCTACGAGCAGTACTTC. It yields the protein CASTPAGSYEQYF.

This clonotype was found many times. Written as DNA, the CDR3 is TGCGCCAGCAGCCAAGATAGGGGAATCGCCAAAAACATTCAGTACTTC. Translation: CASSQDRGIAKNIQYF. J is TRBJ2-4 and V is TRBV4-3; maybe TRBD1 (5 bases). Germline values: CDR1 LGHNA, CDR2 YSLEER. Trimming took 0 bases from V and 1 from J, leaving 10 bases between them. The CDR3 loop spans 16 amino acids.

The chain couples TRBV18 to TRBJ2-1; a weak D match, TRBD2 (6 bases). The V end was cut by 2 bases, the J end by 0 bases, with 8 bases between. Germline-derived CDR1 and CDR2 are KGHSH and LQKENI. The CDR3 consists of 15 residues. DNA of the CDR3: TGTGCCAGCTCACCAGGGACTCACTCCTACAATGAGCAGTTCTTC. Translating gives CASSPGTHSYNEQFF.

V gene TRBV7-9 combines with J gene TRBJ2-7; D is uncertain. The CDR3 has 14 amino acids. CDR1 and CDR2 from the germline V gene are SEHNR and FQNEAQ (reference sequence). Trimming removed 1 base at V and 1 base at J, with 8 bases between. DNA for the CDR3: TGTGCCAGCAGCTTAGATTGGCAGTCCTACGAGCAGTACTTC. Amino acid sequence: CASSLDWQSYEQYF. Full variable domain (rest looked up from reference TRBV7-9 and TRBJ2-7): DTGVSQNPRHKITKRGQNVTFRCDPISEHNRLYWYRQTLGQGPEFLTYFQNEAQLEKSRLLSDRFSAERPKGSFSTLEIQRTEQGDSAMYLCASSLDWQSYEQYFGPGTRLTVT.

The chain joins TRBV10-3 to TRBJ2-3; perhaps TRBD1 as D (5 bases). This CDR3 spans 12 amino acids. Trimming shortened V by 2 bases and J by 5 bases, and 5 bases separated the two germline ends. In germline, CDR1 is ENHRY, CDR2 SYGVKD. CDR3 sequence: CAISERGDTQYF. The DNA for the CDR3 is TGTGCCATCAGTGAGAGGGGAGATACGCAGTATTTT.

This clonotype showed up many times. The chain joins TRBV7-6 to TRBJ1-1; perhaps TRBD1 as D (5 bases). This CDR3 has 15 amino acids. Per germline, CDR1 SGHVS and CDR2 FNYEAQ. V dropped 1 base and J dropped 1 base, with 10 bases sitting between them. The CDR3 spells CASSLGRVSNTEAFF. CDR3 coding DNA: TGTGCCAGCAGCTTAGGCAGGGTCTCGAACACTGAAGCTTTCTTT.

The sample holds a few counts of this clonotype. The V gene is TRBV20-1, the J gene TRBJ2-3; 10 bases are a match to TRBD2. From germline, CDR1 is DFQATT and CDR2 SNEGSKA (reference sequence). Trimming took 6 bases from V and 1 from J; bases not matched to a gene: 4. The CDR3 consists of 14 residues. This chain's CDR3 is CSAVGLAGTDTQYF. CDR3 nucleotide sequence: TGCAGTGCCGTCGGACTAGCGGGCACAGATACGCAGTATTTT.

V is TRBV6-1 and J is TRBJ2-1, with 10 bases lining up with TRBD2. This CDR3 has 16 residues. Germline values: CDR1 MNHNS, CDR2 SASEGT. Trimming at V came to 5 bases and at J to 7 bases, leaving 11 bases not matched to a gene. The CDR3 here is CASSQRLAGGGNEQFF. The CDR3 DNA reads TGTGCCAGCAGTCAACGATTAGCGGGAGGAGGGAATGAGCAGTTCTTC.

This clonotype was picked up many times. The chain has TRBV20-1 and TRBJ2-2; a possible D gene is TRBD2 (6 bases). V shed 0 bases and J shed 5 bases, with 16 bases lying between them. This CDR3 spans 16 amino acids. The germline gives CDR1 DFQATT, CDR2 SNEGSKA (reference sequence). CDR3 sequence reads: CSARDNWAGPTGELFF. CDR3 DNA sequence: TGCAGTGCTAGAGATAACTGGGCGGGACCTACCGGGGAGCTGTTTTTT.

This clonotype was seen a handful of times. The CDR3 DNA follows: TGTGCCAGCAGTTCGTGGACATTTACCCCCTACGAGCAGTACTTC. It encodes CASSSWTFTPYEQYF. The rearrangement uses TRBV28 and TRBJ2-7; possible D gene TRBD1, 5 bases. This CDR3 is built from 15 residues. Trimming took 4 bases from V and 2 from J, leaving 15 bases between them. Germline V gives CDR1 MDHEN, CDR2 SYDVKM.